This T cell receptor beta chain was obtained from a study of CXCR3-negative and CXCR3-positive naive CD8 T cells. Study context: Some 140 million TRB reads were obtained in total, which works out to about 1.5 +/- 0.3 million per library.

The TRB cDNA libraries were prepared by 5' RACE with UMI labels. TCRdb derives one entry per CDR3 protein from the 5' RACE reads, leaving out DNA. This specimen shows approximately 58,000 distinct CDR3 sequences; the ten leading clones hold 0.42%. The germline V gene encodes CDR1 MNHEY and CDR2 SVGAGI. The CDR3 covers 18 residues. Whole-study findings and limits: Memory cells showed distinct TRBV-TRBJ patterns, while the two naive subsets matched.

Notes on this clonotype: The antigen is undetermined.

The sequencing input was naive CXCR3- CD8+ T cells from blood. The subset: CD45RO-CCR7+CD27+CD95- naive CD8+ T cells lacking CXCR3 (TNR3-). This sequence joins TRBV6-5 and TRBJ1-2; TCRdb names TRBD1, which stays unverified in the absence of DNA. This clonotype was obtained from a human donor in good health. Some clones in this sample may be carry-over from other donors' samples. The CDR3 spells CASSSANPRLDRVDGYTF.